The 18 T cell receptor beta chains below were found in one sample sequenced in a study of T cells in localized non-small cell lung cancer. The protocol was immunoSEQ multiplex PCR, while the TCRdb copy is restricted to in-frame clones and leaves out a portion. The data show 50,000 or so clones, around 80% seen once. Sequenced here: PBMCs, sampled before any cancer treatment. These receptor sequences come from a woman between 40 and 69 years old with stage II lung adenocarcinoma.

The chain joins TRBV6-1 to TRBJ2-3; 7 bases agree with TRBD2. V lost 7 bases, J lost 2 bases, and 3 bases stayed unmatched. CDR1 MNHNS and CDR2 SASEGT come from the germline V gene. The CDR3 runs 13 residues. CDR3 region: CASMLAATDTQYF. CDR3 DNA: TGTGCCAGCATGCTAGCGGCCACAGATACGCAGTATTTT.

This chain joins TRBV18 and TRBJ1-2; D uncertain. CDR1 KGHSH and CDR2 LQKENI come from the germline V gene. The length of the CDR3 is 14 residues. V lost 5 bases and J 7 bases, leaving 17 bases between the germline ends. The DNA for the CDR3 is TGTGCCAGCTCATTTTTACCATCCCCCATTGGCTACACCTTC. Residues: CASSFLPSPIGYTF.

This clone came up once. The chain carries TRBV28 and TRBJ1-1, with D possibly being TRBD1 (6 bases). This CDR3 has 12 residues. CDR1 is MDHEN, CDR2 SYDVKM, per germline. V lost 3 bases to trimming and J lost 11 bases, with 13 bases between them. The CDR3 coding sequence is TGTGCCAGCAGTTTCCCCCCCGGGGGCGCTTTCTTT. Its translation: CASSFPPGGAFF.

This CDR3 is CASSQEGVSSGYTF. The CDR3 nucleotides read TGTGCCAGCAGCCAAGAAGGGGTATCGAGTGGCTACACCTTC. The J gene is TRBJ1-2, the V gene TRBV4-2, with a weak D call TRBD1 (5 bases). CDR3 length: 14 amino acids. Trimming cost V 0 bases and J 7 bases, with 12 bases left between them. The germline CDR1 and CDR2 sequences are LGHNA and YNFKEQ.

V is TRBV6-1 and J is TRBJ1-2; the D gene is possibly TRBD1 (5 bases). Trimming removed 2 bases at V and 4 bases at J, with 17 bases between. The CDR3 has 16 amino acids. In germline, CDR1 is MNHNS, CDR2 SASEGT. CDR3 protein: CASSERRPGSFYGYTF. The CDR3 nucleotides read TGTGCCAGCAGTGAAAGAAGGCCAGGGTCCTTCTATGGCTACACCTTC.

V is TRBV18 and J is TRBJ1-2; no reliable D call. The germline V and J ends were trimmed by 3 bases and 0 bases, with 17 bases remaining between them. The CDR3 spans 17 residues. Germline loops: CDR1 KGHSH, CDR2 LQKENI. This CDR3 reads CASSPEFQLNPNYGYTF. CDR3 sequence (DNA): TGTGCCAGCTCACCGGAGTTTCAGCTGAATCCTAACTATGGCTACACCTTC.

This clone was counted only a few times. This chain uses TRBV25-1 with TRBJ2-5; 7 nucleotides match TRBD2. From germline, CDR1 is MGHDK and CDR2 SYGVNS. The CDR3 has 16 residues. J lost 1 base, V lost 5 bases, and 10 bases had no gene match. The CDR3 DNA reads TGTGCCAGCAGTCCCCGAGAAGCGGGGAGCCAAGAGACCCAGTACTTC. Its protein product is CASSPREAGSQETQYF. Full variable domain (rest looked up from reference TRBV25-1 and TRBJ2-5): EADIYQTPRYLVIGTGKKITLECSQTMGHDKMYWYQQDPGMELHLIHYSYGVNSTEKGDLSSESTVSRIRTEHFPLTLESARPSHTSQYLCASSPREAGSQETQYFGPGTRLLVL.

The chain has TRBV19 and TRBJ2-1; 9 nucleotides match TRBD1. Losses at the gene ends were 8 bases for V and 0 bases for J; bases not matched to a gene: 5. CDR3 size: 15 residues. The germline CDR1 and CDR2 sequences are LNHDA and SQIVND (reference sequence). The CDR3 loop is CASREDRGSYNEQFF. Here the CDR3 DNA reads TGTGCCAGTCGGGAGGACAGGGGCTCCTACAATGAGCAGTTCTTC.

The gene calls are TRBV5-8 and TRBJ2-1, with 8 bases lining up with TRBD1. In germline, CDR1 is SGHTS, CDR2 YDEGEE. The V gene end was trimmed by 4 bases and the J gene end by 6 bases; junction bases not matched to a gene: 12. This CDR3 has 16 residues. The CDR3 nucleotides are TGTGCCAGCAGCATTGGGACAGGAGAATTGGTCAATGAGCAGTTCTTC. Protein: CASSIGTGELVNEQFF.

The chain is built from TRBV15 and TRBJ2-7; maybe TRBD2 (6 bases). CDR3 length equals 13 residues. V was clipped by 3 bases and J by 1 base, with 7 bases between them. The germline gives CDR1 LNHNV, CDR2 YYDKDF (reference sequence). The CDR3: CATSSGTSYEQYF. CDR3 DNA: TGTGCCACCAGCAGCGGGACTTCCTACGAGCAGTACTTC.

The rearrangement uses TRBV7-2 and TRBJ2-5; 10 bases line up with TRBD2. This CDR3 spans 16 amino acids. V lost 6 bases to trimming and J lost 9 bases; unmatched junction nucleotides: 16. Germline V gene sequence: CDR1 SGHTA, CDR2 FQGNSA. CDR3 sequence reads: CASSRERGGSLGAQYF. For the CDR3, the DNA is TGTGCCAGCAGTAGAGAGCGGGGGGGCTCGCTGGGGGCCCAGTACTTC.

The rearrangement uses TRBV27 and TRBJ1-5; no reliable D call. In germline, CDR1 is MNHEY, CDR2 SMNVEV (reference sequence). The V end lost 7 bases, the J end lost 3 bases, and 10 bases lay between the germline ends. This CDR3 comprises 13 residues. For the CDR3, the DNA is TGTGCCAGCACCTCTTCGCCCAATCAGCCCCAGCATTTT. It is translated as CASTSSPNQPQHF.

The chain has TRBV19 and TRBJ2-6, with TRBD1 matching over 8 bases. The CDR3 has 18 amino acids. V was pared by 7 bases and J by 0 bases, with 11 bases of the junction left unmatched. From germline, CDR1 is LNHDA and CDR2 SQIVND (reference sequence). CDR3 sequence: CASTSSGTGLSGANVLTF. As DNA, the CDR3 is TGTGCCAGTACGAGTTCCGGGACAGGTCTCTCTGGGGCCAACGTCCTGACTTTC.

V usage is TRBV4-1 and J usage is TRBJ2-2; D is possibly TRBD2 (6 bases). Germline CDR1 MGHRA, CDR2 YSYEKL. With 4 bases removed from V and 6 bases from J, the gap between germline ends came to 15 bases. This CDR3 comprises 15 residues. In DNA, the CDR3 is TGCGCCAGCAGCCTAAAAGTTAGCGGCGCCGGGGAGCTGTTTTTT. Residues: CASSLKVSGAGELFF.

The chain employs TRBV5-1 and TRBJ1-1; D is undetermined. Germline loops: CDR1 SGHRS, CDR2 YFSETQ. This CDR3 has 14 residues. V was cut by 2 bases and J by 3 bases, with 11 bases left in between. This CDR3 is CASSFDPPDTEAFF. The CDR3 region has the DNA TGCGCCAGCAGCTTCGACCCGCCCGACACTGAAGCTTTCTTT.

The V gene is TRBV4-1, the J gene TRBJ1-1; no firm D call. CDR1 is MGHRA and CDR2 is YSYEKL in the germline V gene. V was clipped by 2 bases and J by 0 bases, with 7 bases between them. This CDR3 has 14 amino acids. The CDR3, as DNA: TGCGCCAGCAGCCAACCGCCAATGAACACTGAAGCTTTCTTT. Protein sequence: CASSQPPMNTEAFF.

V is TRBV7-3 and J is TRBJ1-1; D is perhaps TRBD1 (6 bases). Germline V gives CDR1 SGHTA, CDR2 FQGTGA. V was trimmed by 5 bases and J by 4 bases, leaving 14 bases between them. This CDR3 spans 14 amino acids. The CDR3 region is CASSPTGLSTEAFF. The CDR3, as DNA: TGTGCCAGCAGCCCAACAGGGCTGAGCACTGAAGCTTTCTTT.

This clone was found many times. V usage is TRBV11-1 and J usage is TRBJ1-1; D is perhaps TRBD1 (5 bases). Germline assignment: CDR1 SGHAT and CDR2 FQDESV (reference sequence). Deletions cut 1 base from V and 5 bases from J, with 11 bases between. CDR3 length: 14 amino acids. CDR3 nucleotide sequence: TGTGCCAGCAGCTTAGGCCCAGGGATTACTGAAGCTTTCTTT. Translation gives CASSLGPGITEAFF.